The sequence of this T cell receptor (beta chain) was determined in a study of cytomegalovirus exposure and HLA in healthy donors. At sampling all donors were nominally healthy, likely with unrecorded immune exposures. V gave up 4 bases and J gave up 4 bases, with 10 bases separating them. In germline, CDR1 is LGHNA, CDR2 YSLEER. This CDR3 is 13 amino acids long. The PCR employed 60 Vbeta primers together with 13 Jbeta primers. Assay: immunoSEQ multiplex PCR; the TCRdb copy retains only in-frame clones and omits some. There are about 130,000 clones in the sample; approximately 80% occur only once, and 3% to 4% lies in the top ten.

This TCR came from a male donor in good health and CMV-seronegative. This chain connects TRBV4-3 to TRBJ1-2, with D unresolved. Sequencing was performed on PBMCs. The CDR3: CASSLDTSYGYTF. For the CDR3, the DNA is TGCGCCAGCAGCCTCGACACTTCCTATGGCTACACCTTC.